Presented here are 17 T cell receptor beta chains from one specimen sequenced in a study of blood T cell repertoires in COVID-19. Produced via immunoSEQ multiplex PCR; TCRdb's table is partial and in-frame only. The sample records roughly 300,000 clones, 75% to 95% being singletons. Material: peripheral blood. All receptors derive from a woman in her 30s with COVID-19, enrolled during active disease.

This sequence joins TRBV6-1 and TRBJ1-1, with D tentatively TRBD1 (5 bases). This CDR3 spans 14 amino acids. Germline values: CDR1 MNHNS, CDR2 SASEGT. V lost 1 base to trimming and J lost 8 bases, with 14 bases between them. The CDR3 DNA is TGTGCCAGCAGTGAAGGGGGCGCAGGATTCGAAGCTTTCTTT. Amino acid sequence: CASSEGGAGFEAFF.

The chain employs TRBV5-1 and TRBJ1-1; 8 bases line up with TRBD1. This CDR3 has 14 amino acids. The junction had 1 base not matched to a gene; V was cut back by 2 bases and J by 1 base. CDR1 SGHRS and CDR2 YFSETQ come from the germline V gene. The CDR3 loop is CASSFGTGNTEAFF. As DNA, the CDR3 is TGCGCCAGCAGCTTTGGGACAGGGAACACTGAAGCTTTCTTT.

A remark on this clone: In the same sample, other DNA sequences code for this CDR3. The V call is TRBV6-5, the J call TRBJ1-5, with D possibly being TRBD1 (5 bases). CDR1 and CDR2 from the germline V gene are MNHEY and SVGAGI. CDR3 length: 13 amino acids. The ends were cut back, 6 bases at V and 5 bases at J, with 11 bases in the middle. The CDR3 bases are TGTGCCAGCAGGCGAGGAGGGGATCAGCCCCAGCATTTT. Its protein is CASRRGGDQPQHF.

V usage is TRBV9 and J usage is TRBJ1-1, with 7 bases lining up with TRBD1. Trimming cost V 3 bases and J 6 bases; bases outside gene matches: 11. CDR1 is SGDLS, CDR2 YYNGEE, per germline. The CDR3 has 15 amino acids. The CDR3 sequence: CASSATQGVTAEAFF. In DNA, the CDR3 is TGTGCCAGCAGCGCTACTCAGGGGGTGACGGCTGAAGCTTTCTTT. The full variable domain, completed using reference TRBV9 and TRBJ1-1, is DSGVTQTPKHLITATGQRVTLRCSPRSGDLSVYWYQQSLDQGLQFLIQYYNGEERAKGNILERFSAQQFPDLHSELNLSSLELGDSALYFCASSATQGVTAEAFFGQGTRLTVV.

The V call is TRBV2, the J call TRBJ2-7; the match to TRBD1 covers 8 bases. CDR3 size: 13 residues. V lost 2 bases and J lost 7; bases outside the gene matches: 4. CDR1 and CDR2 from the germline V gene are SNHLY and FYNNEI. CDR3 protein: CASSEQGAGEQYF. CDR3 DNA sequence: TGTGCCAGCAGTGAACAGGGGGCTGGGGAGCAGTACTTC.

The chain couples TRBV13 to TRBJ2-2, with TRBD2 identical over 14 bases. Trimming cost V 0 bases and J 3 bases; bases outside gene matches: 6. Germline V CDR1 and CDR2: PRHDT, FYEKMQ (reference sequence). CDR3 length: 19 residues. CDR3 loop: CASSLGSGTSGSHTGELFF. DNA of the CDR3: TGTGCCAGCAGCTTAGGCTCAGGGACTAGCGGGAGTCACACCGGGGAGCTGTTTTTT.

The chain carries TRBV19 and TRBJ1-1; TRBD1 matches 7 bases. The V gene end was trimmed by 5 bases and the J gene end by 10 bases; junction bases not matched to a gene: 13. This CDR3 comprises 14 residues. Germline loops: CDR1 LNHDA, CDR2 SQIVND (reference sequence). CDR3: CASSLSTGWIGAFF. The DNA of the CDR3 is TGTGCCAGTAGTCTCTCGACAGGGTGGATAGGAGCTTTCTTT.

J is TRBJ1-3 and V is TRBV19, with 9 nucleotides matching TRBD1. Germline CDR1 LNHDA, CDR2 SQIVND (reference sequence). Losses at the gene ends were 7 bases for V and 5 bases for J; bases not matched to a gene: 9. The CDR3 loop spans 15 amino acids. The CDR3: CASTSEGQGRNTIYF. The DNA of the CDR3 is TGTGCCAGTACCTCGGAGGGACAGGGAAGAAACACCATATATTTT.

V gene TRBV2 combines with J gene TRBJ1-1; TRBD1 matches at 9 bases. CDR3 size: 14 residues. Germline assignment: CDR1 SNHLY and CDR2 FYNNEI. Germline trimming cut 6 bases from V and 7 bases from J; bases unmatched to any gene: 9. The chain's CDR3 is CASREQGAYIEAFF. The CDR3 region has the DNA TGTGCCAGCAGGGAACAGGGGGCGTACATTGAAGCTTTCTTT.

This sequence joins TRBV9 and TRBJ2-5, with TRBD1 matching 9 bases. This CDR3 contains 14 residues. Trimming removed 4 bases from V and 7 bases from J; junction bases left unmatched: 8. The germline CDR1 and CDR2 sequences are SGDLS and YYNGEE. CDR3 in amino acids: CASSPGQGLGTQYF. The CDR3, as DNA: TGTGCCAGCAGCCCGGGACAGGGTCTCGGGACCCAGTACTTC.

The chain has TRBV10-1 and TRBJ1-1, with TRBD1 identical over 7 bases. V trimming: 4 bases; J trimming: 3 bases; junction bases outside the gene matches: 8. CDR3 length: 15 residues. Germline V CDR1 and CDR2: WNHNN, SYGVQD (reference sequence). The CDR3 coding sequence is TGCGCCAGCAGTGCCGCGGACAGGTCCCACACTGAAGCTTTCTTT. Translation gives CASSAADRSHTEAFF.

The table lists this clone with a count of one. The chain has TRBV7-2 and TRBJ2-2, with 9 bases that match TRBD1. The CDR3 totals 16 residues. V shed 5 bases and J 3 bases; nucleotides not matched to a gene: 7. Looked up from germline, CDR1 is SGHTA and CDR2 is FQGNSA. The CDR3 region is CASSNSRDRDTGELFF. CDR3 DNA sequence: TGTGCCAGCAGCAACTCCCGGGACAGGGACACCGGGGAGCTGTTTTTT.

The chain has TRBV2 and TRBJ2-2; TRBD1 matches at 7 bases. The germline V gene has CDR1 SNHLY and CDR2 FYNNEI. The CDR3 covers 14 residues. V dropped 8 bases and J dropped 5; count of bases not matched to a gene: 8. The CDR3 sequence is CASGATGDTGELFF. The CDR3 coding sequence is TGTGCCAGCGGGGCCACAGGGGATACCGGGGAGCTGTTTTTT.

V gene TRBV11-2 combines with J gene TRBJ2-7; D remains ambiguous. CDR3 size: 14 residues. Germline CDR1 is SGHAT and CDR2 is FQNNGV. Trimming pared 1 base from V and 2 bases from J, leaving 9 bases between. CDR3 region: CASSLGHSTYEQYF. The CDR3 coding sequence is TGTGCCAGCAGCTTAGGCCACAGTACCTACGAGCAGTACTTC.

The V and J genes are TRBV7-3 and TRBJ1-2; a weak D match, TRBD1 (6 bases). The germline V gene encodes CDR1 SGHTA and CDR2 FQGTGA. The germline V and J ends were trimmed by 3 bases and 4 bases, with 9 bases remaining between them. CDR3 length equals 13 residues. The CDR3 region is CASSFGQSYGYTF. The CDR3 nucleotides read TGTGCCAGCAGCTTTGGACAGTCCTATGGCTACACCTTC.

The V call is TRBV6-6, the J call TRBJ1-2; D not certain. V dropped 2 bases and J dropped 4 bases, with 14 bases sitting between them. CDR3 length: 15 amino acids. Looked up from germline, CDR1 is MNHNY and CDR2 is SVGAGI (reference sequence). The chain's CDR3 is CASSYGEEALYGYTF. Here the CDR3 DNA reads TGTGCCAGCAGTTACGGAGAGGAGGCTCTCTATGGCTACACCTTC.

The rearrangement joins TRBV28 to TRBJ1-5; the D gene is possibly TRBD1 (5 bases). V lost 2 bases and J 4 bases, leaving 18 bases between the germline ends. This CDR3 is 17 amino acids long. Germline V CDR1 and CDR2: MDHEN, SYDVKM. In nucleotides, the CDR3 is TGTGCCAGCAGTTTAGGCCCAAGGTGGGGCCTGAATCAGCCCCAGCATTTT. This codes for CASSLGPRWGLNQPQHF.